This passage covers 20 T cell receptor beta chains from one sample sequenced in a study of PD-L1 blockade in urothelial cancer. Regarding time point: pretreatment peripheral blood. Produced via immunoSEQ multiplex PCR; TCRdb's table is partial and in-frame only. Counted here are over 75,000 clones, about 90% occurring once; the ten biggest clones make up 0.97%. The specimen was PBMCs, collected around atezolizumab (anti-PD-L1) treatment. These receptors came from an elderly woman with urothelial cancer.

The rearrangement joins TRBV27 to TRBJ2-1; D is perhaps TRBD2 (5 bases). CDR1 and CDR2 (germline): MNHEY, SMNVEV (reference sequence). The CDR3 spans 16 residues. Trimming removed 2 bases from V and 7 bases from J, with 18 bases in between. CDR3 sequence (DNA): TGTGCCAGCAGTTTAGGACTCCGGCGACTACCTAATGAGCAGTTCTTC. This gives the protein CASSLGLRRLPNEQFF.

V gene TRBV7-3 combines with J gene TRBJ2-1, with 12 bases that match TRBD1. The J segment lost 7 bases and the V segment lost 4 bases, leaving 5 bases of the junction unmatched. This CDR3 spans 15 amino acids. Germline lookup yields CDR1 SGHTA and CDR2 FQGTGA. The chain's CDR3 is CASSSPGQGANEQFF. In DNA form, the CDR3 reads TGTGCCAGCAGCTCGCCGGGACAGGGGGCTAATGAGCAGTTCTTC.

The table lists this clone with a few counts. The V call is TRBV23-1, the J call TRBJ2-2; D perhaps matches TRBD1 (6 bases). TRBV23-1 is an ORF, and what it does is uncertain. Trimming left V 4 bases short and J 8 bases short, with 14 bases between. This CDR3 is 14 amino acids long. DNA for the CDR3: TGCGCCAGCAGTCGCCTACAGGGTAGGGGGGAGCTGTTTTTT. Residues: CASSRLQGRGELFF.

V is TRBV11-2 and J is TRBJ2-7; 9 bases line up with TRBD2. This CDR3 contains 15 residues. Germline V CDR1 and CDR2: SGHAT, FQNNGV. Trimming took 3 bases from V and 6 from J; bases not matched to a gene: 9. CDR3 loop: CASSFRREGRSEQYF. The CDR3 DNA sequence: TGTGCCAGCAGCTTCAGGCGGGAGGGCCGGAGCGAGCAGTACTTC. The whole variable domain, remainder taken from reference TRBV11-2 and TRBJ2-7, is EAGVAQSPRYKIIEKRQSVAFWCNPISGHATLYWYQQILGQGPKLLIQFQNNGVVDDSQLPKDRFSAERLKGVDSTLKIQPAKLEDSAVYLCASSFRREGRSEQYFGPGTRLTVT.

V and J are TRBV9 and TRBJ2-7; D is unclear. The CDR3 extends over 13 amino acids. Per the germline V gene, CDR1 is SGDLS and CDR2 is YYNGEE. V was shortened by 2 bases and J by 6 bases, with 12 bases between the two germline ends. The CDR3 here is CASSVDSLGEQYF. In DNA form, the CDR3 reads TGTGCCAGCAGCGTTGATAGCCTGGGCGAGCAGTACTTC.

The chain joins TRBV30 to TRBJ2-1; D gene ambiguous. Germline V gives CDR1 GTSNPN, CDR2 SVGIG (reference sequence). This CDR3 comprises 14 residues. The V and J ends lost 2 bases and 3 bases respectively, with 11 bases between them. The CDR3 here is CAWSLGSGYNEQFF. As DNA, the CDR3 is TGTGCCTGGAGTCTGGGCTCAGGCTACAATGAGCAGTTCTTC.

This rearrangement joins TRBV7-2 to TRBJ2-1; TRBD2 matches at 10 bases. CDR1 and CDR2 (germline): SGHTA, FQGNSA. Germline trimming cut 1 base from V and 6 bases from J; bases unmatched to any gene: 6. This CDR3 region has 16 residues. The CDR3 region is CASSLDLAGVGNEQFF. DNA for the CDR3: TGTGCCAGCAGCTTAGACCTAGCGGGAGTTGGCAATGAGCAGTTCTTC.

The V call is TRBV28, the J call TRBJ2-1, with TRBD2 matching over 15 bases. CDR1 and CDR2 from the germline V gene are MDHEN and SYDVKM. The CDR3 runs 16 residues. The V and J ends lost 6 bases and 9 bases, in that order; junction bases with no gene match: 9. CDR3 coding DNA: TGTGCCAGCAGCCAGGGACTAGCGGGAGGTCGGCGTGAGCAGTTCTTC. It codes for CASSQGLAGGRREQFF.

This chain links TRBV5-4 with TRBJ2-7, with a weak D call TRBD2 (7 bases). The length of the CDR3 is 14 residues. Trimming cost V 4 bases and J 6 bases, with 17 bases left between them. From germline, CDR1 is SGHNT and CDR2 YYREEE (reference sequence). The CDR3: CASSRGAAASEQYF. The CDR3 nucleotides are TGTGCCAGCAGCCGGGGGGCCGCCGCGAGCGAGCAGTACTTC.

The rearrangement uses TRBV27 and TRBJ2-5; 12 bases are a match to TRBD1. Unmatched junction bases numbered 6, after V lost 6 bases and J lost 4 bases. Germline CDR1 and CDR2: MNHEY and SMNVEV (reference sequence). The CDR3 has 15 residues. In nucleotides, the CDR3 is TGTGCCAGCAGCTTCCGGGACAGGGGGCCAGAGACCCAGTACTTC. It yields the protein CASSFRDRGPETQYF.

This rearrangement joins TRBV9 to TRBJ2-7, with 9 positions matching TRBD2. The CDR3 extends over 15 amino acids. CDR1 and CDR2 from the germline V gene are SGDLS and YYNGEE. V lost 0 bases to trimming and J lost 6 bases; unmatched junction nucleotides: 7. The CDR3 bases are TGTGCCAGCAGCGTAGAGGCGGGAGGGCCGGTCGAGCAGTACTTC. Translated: CASSVEAGGPVEQYF.

The CDR3 nucleotides read TGTGCCAGCAGTGGCTTGTCGAGCGGGCTCTACAATGAGCAGTTCTTC. Its protein product is CASSGLSSGLYNEQFF. The gene calls are TRBV25-1 and TRBJ2-1; D is perhaps TRBD2 (6 bases). This CDR3 has 16 residues. CDR1 MGHDK and CDR2 SYGVNS come from the germline V gene. V was clipped by 4 bases and J by 3 bases, with 16 bases between them.

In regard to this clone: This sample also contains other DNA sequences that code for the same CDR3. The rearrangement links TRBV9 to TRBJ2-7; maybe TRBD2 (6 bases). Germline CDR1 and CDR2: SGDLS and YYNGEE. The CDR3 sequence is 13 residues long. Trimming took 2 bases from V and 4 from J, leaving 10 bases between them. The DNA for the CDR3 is TGTGCCAGCAGCGTCGGGGGTAGTTACGAGCAGTACTTC. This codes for CASSVGGSYEQYF.

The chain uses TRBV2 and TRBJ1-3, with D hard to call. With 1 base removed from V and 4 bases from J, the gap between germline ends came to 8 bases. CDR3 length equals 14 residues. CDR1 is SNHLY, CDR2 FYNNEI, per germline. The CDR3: CASSEGSQGNTIYF. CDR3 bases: TGTGCCAGCAGTGAAGGGAGCCAGGGAAACACCATATATTTT.

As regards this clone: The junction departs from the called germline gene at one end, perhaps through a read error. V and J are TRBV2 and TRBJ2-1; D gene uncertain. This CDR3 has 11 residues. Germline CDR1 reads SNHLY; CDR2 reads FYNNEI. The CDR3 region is CASGDFYEQFF. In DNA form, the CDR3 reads TGTGCCAGCGGTGACTTCTATGAGCAGTTCTTC.

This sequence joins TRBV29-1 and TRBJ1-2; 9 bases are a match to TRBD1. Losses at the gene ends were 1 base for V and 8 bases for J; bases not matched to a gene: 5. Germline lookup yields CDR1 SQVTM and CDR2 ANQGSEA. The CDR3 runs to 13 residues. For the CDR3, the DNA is TGCAGCGTTGAAGGGGACAGGGAGGACGGCTACACCTTC. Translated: CSVEGDREDGYTF. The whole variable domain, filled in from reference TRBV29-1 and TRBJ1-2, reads SAVISQKPSRDICQRGTSLTIQCQVDSQVTMMFWYRQQPGQSLTLIATANQGSEATYESGFVIDKFPISRPNLTFSTLTVSNMSPEDSSIYLCSVEGDREDGYTFGSGTRLTVV.

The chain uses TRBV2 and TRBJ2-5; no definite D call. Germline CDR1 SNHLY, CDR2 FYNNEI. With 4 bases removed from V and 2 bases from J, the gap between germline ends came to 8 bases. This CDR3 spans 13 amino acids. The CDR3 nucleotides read TGTGCCAGCAGTGTGGTACAACAAGAGACCCAGTACTTC. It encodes CASSVVQQETQYF.

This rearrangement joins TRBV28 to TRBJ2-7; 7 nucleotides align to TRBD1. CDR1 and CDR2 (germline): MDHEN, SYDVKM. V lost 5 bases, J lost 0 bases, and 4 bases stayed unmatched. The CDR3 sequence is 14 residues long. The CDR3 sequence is CASSRQGASYEQYF. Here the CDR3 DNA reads TGTGCCAGCAGTCGACAGGGCGCCTCCTACGAGCAGTACTTC.

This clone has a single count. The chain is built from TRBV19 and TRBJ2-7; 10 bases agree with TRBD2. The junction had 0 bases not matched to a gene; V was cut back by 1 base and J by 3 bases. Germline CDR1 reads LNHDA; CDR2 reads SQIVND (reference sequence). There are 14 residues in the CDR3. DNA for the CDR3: TGTGCCAGTAGTATAGCTAGCGGGAGCTACGAGCAGTACTTC. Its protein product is CASSIASGSYEQYF. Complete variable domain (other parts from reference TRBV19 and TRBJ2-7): DGGITQSPKYLFRKEGQNVTLSCEQNLNHDAMYWYRQDPGQGLRLIYYSQIVNDFQKGDIAEGYSVSREKKESFPLTVTSAQKNPTAFYLCASSIASGSYEQYFGPGTRLTVT.

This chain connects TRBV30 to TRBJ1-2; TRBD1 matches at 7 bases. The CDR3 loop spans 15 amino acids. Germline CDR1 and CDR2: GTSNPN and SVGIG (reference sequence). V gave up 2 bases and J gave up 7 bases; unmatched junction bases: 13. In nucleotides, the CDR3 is TGTGCCTGGAGTACGGGACAGCCTTCCCAGGGTGGCTACACCTTC. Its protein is CAWSTGQPSQGGYTF.